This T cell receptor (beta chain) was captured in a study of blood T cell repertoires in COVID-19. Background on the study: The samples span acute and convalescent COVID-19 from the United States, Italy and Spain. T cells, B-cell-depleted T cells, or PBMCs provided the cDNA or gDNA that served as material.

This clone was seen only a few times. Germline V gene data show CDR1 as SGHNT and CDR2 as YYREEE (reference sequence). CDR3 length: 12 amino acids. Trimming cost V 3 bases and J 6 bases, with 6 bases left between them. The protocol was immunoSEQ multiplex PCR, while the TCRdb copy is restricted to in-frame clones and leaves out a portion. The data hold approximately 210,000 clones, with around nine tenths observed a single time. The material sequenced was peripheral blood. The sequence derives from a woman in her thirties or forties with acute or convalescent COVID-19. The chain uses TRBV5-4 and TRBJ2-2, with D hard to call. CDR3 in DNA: TGTGCCAGCAGCTCCCATGCCGGGGAGCTGTTTTTT. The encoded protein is CASSSHAGELFF.